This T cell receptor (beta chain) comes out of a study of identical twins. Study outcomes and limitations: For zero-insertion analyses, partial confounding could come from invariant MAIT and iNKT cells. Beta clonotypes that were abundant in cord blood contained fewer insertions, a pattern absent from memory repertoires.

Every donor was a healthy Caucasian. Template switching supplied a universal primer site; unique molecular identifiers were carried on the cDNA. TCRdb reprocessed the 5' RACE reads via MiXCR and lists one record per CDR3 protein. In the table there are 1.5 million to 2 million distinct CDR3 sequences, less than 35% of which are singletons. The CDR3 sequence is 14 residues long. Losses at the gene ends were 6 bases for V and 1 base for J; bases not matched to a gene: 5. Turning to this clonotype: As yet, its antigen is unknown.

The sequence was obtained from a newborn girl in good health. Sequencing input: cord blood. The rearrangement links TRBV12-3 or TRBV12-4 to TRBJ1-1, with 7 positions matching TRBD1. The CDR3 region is CASRQTGANTEAFF. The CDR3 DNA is TGTGCCAGCAGGCAAACAGGGGCGAACACTGAAGCTTTCTTT.